The clone carrying this TCR beta chain showed up just a few times. A universal primer site came from template switching; cDNA carried unique molecular identifiers. Via MiXCR, TCRdb re-called the 5' RACE reads, giving one row per CDR3 protein. The repertoire includes 500,000 to 700,000 distinct CDR3 sequences, around 7.4% of them detected once, and 1.5% to 2% sits in the top ten. The data were obtained in a study of identical twins. Germline CDR1 reads LGHNT; CDR2 reads FRNRAP. The CDR3 spans 14 residues. The germline V and J ends were trimmed by 5 bases and 4 bases, with 14 bases remaining between them. In addition, the sample was reused for a study of yellow fever vaccine responses in identical twins.

The sample was PBMCs. This chain joins TRBV12-5 and TRBJ1-2; the D is unclear. The clonotype originates from a woman aged 18 to 35 in good health. The CDR3 nucleotides are TGTGCTAGTGGTATCAGTCCAGGCGGCTATGGCTACACCTTC. Translated, it gives CASGISPGGYGYTF.